A single sample gave rise to the 5 T cell receptor beta chains below, sequenced in a study of vaccination effects on CD4 cells after COVID-19 (dated by TCRdb to between 2021 and 2023). Library preparation employed the immunoSEQ multiplex PCR assay. The table comes from immuneACCESS by way of TCRdb, which keeps in-frame sequences with V and J called. Part of the clones is missing from these tables; in studies checked, under half for an unresolved V gene and the rest for unknown reasons. Here the sample has 30,000 or so clones; less than 85% occur a single time. About 3.8% of the sample comes from the top ten. Antigen specificity for these receptors is unknown. After about 10 days of culture, CD4+ T cells were isolated with the EasySep CD4+ T cell isolation kit. Specimen: CD4+ T cells from PBMCs cultured without peptide, collected before COVID-19 vaccination. All receptors derive from a human donor who received a COVID-19 vaccine.

This sequence joins TRBV7-9 and TRBJ1-2; D may be TRBD1 (6 bases). The CDR3 spans 14 residues. Germline V CDR1 and CDR2: SEHNR, FQNEAQ (reference sequence). The V end was cut by 1 base, the J end by 0 bases, with 6 bases between. CDR3 sequence reads: CASSLGGPNYGYTF. CDR3 DNA sequence: TGTGCCAGCAGCTTAGGGGGGCCTAACTATGGCTACACCTTC. Drawing the rest from reference TRBV7-9 and TRBJ1-2, the complete variable domain is DTGVSQNPRHKITKRGQNVTFRCDPISEHNRLYWYRQTLGQGPEFLTYFQNEAQLEKSRLLSDRFSAERPKGSFSTLEIQRTEQGDSAMYLCASSLGGPNYGYTFGSGTRLTVV.

This clone came up a few times. This sequence joins TRBV27 and TRBJ1-2; no firm D call. The CDR3 extends over 15 amino acids. The V gene lost 4 bases and the J gene lost 0 bases, with 12 bases spanning the gap. The germline CDR1 and CDR2 sequences are MNHEY and SMNVEV (reference sequence). In DNA, the CDR3 is TGTGCCAGCAGTTCCCCCTTGACGGCTAACTATGGCTACACCTTC. This translates into CASSSPLTANYGYTF.

There are a few counts of this clone. This rearrangement joins TRBV29-1 to TRBJ1-3; the D is unclear. The V gene's germline CDR1 is SQVTM and CDR2 ANQGSEA. The CDR3 has 14 residues. Trimming took off 4 bases at V and 4 bases at J, with 14 bases between the two ends. The CDR3 sequence: CSVAPQGRGNTIYF. Written as DNA, the CDR3 is TGCAGCGTTGCCCCTCAAGGGAGAGGAAACACCATATATTTT.

This CDR3 is CASKRREVMNTEAFF. The CDR3 DNA reads TGTGCCAGCAAGAGACGTGAAGTCATGAACACTGAAGCTTTCTTT. This rearrangement joins TRBV2 to TRBJ1-1; D not certain. The CDR3 covers 15 residues. The ends were cut back, 7 bases at V and 0 bases at J, with 15 bases in the middle. Germline lookup yields CDR1 SNHLY and CDR2 FYNNEI.

This clone was counted only a few times. CDR3: CASSRSSGNTIYF. CDR3 nucleotides: TGTGCCAGCTCAAGGAGCTCTGGAAACACCATATATTTT. V is TRBV6-5 and J is TRBJ1-3; D is unresolved. The CDR3 is 13 amino acids. V was pared by 8 bases and J by 0 bases, with 8 bases between. CDR1 is MNHEY, CDR2 SVGAGI, per germline.